These 14 T cell receptor beta chains came from one sample sequenced in a study of T cell responses to AZD1222 COVID-19 vaccine. Repertoires were generated with immunoSEQ multiplex PCR, while TCRdb's copy carries only in-frame clones and drops some. The sample records roughly 97,000 clones, roughly 93% being singletons. Here the sequenced sample was peripheral blood, taken on day 0 of AZD1222 vaccination. These receptors originate from an adult in good health.

The V call is TRBV28, the J call TRBJ2-5; the match to TRBD2 covers 8 bases. Germline lookup yields CDR1 MDHEN and CDR2 SYDVKM. This CDR3 spans 16 amino acids. Trimming removed 4 bases from V and 1 base from J; junction bases left unmatched: 8. This CDR3 is CASSSGLARSQETQYF. The CDR3 bases are TGTGCCAGCAGTTCCGGACTAGCAAGGAGCCAAGAGACCCAGTACTTC.

The V call is TRBV5-1, the J call TRBJ2-3; a possible D gene is TRBD1 (5 bases). V lost 4 bases and J lost 1, with 10 bases in between. CDR1 is SGHRS, CDR2 YFSETQ, per germline. The CDR3 is 14 amino acids. The DNA of the CDR3 is TGCGCCAGCAGCCCTTTACAGGGCACAGATACGCAGTATTTT. Encoded protein: CASSPLQGTDTQYF.

The chain is built from TRBV6-5 and TRBJ1-2; the D gene is possibly TRBD1 (6 bases). V gave up 6 bases and J gave up 3 bases, with 17 bases separating them. The CDR3 length is 15 residues. CDR1 and CDR2 (germline): MNHEY, SVGAGI. This chain's CDR3 is CASRSPTGAYYGYTF. The DNA for the CDR3 is TGTGCCAGCAGATCCCCCACGGGGGCCTACTATGGCTACACCTTC.

This clone has only one observation. This chain connects TRBV5-6 to TRBJ2-2; D is possibly TRBD2 (6 bases). The CDR3 is 16 amino acids. Trimming removed 2 bases from V and 0 bases from J, with 11 bases in between. Germline lookup yields CDR1 SGHDT and CDR2 YYEEEE. The CDR3 loop reads CASSFGGAANTGELFF. The CDR3 DNA is TGTGCCAGCAGCTTCGGCGGGGCCGCGAACACCGGGGAGCTGTTTTTT.

This clone was seen only once. The rearrangement links TRBV20-1 to TRBJ2-1, with 7 bases identical to TRBD2. This CDR3 has 11 residues. V lost 8 bases and J lost 6; bases outside the gene matches: 4. The V gene's germline CDR1 is DFQATT and CDR2 SNEGSKA (reference sequence). The CDR3 bases are TGCAGTTCACTAGCGACCAATGAGCAGTTCTTC. It codes for CSSLATNEQFF.

This chain connects TRBV23-1 to TRBJ2-7, with a weak D call TRBD1 (6 bases). TRBV23-1 falls under the ORF class, with uncertain function. The CDR3 loop spans 14 amino acids. V was trimmed by 5 bases and J by 0 bases, leaving 11 bases between them. CDR3 sequence: CASSGWTVSYEQYF. The CDR3 DNA is TGCGCCAGCAGTGGCTGGACAGTCTCCTACGAGCAGTACTTC.

This chain uses TRBV6-2 or TRBV6-3 with TRBJ2-1; D might be TRBD1 (6 bases). This CDR3 contains 15 residues. CDR1 is MNHEY, CDR2 SVGEGT, per germline. V was trimmed by 5 bases and J by 10 bases, leaving 21 bases between them. CDR3 residues: CASSRHRDPHREQFF. CDR3 DNA: TGTGCCAGCAGTCGCCACAGGGACCCCCATCGGGAGCAGTTCTTC.

The rearrangement uses TRBV19 and TRBJ1-5; D not resolved. The V and J ends lost 0 bases and 9 bases respectively, with 9 bases between them. This CDR3 has 13 residues. Germline V gives CDR1 LNHDA, CDR2 SQIVND (reference sequence). The CDR3 bases are TGTGCCAGTAGTATAGAGAGGCAACGGCCCCAGCATTTT. It specifies CASSIERQRPQHF.

The chain is built from TRBV19 and TRBJ1-2, with 10 nucleotides matching TRBD1. The V and J ends lost 5 bases and 8 bases, in that order; junction bases with no gene match: 8. Germline CDR1 is LNHDA and CDR2 is SQIVND (reference sequence). CDR3 length: 14 residues. The CDR3 sequence is CASSGRQGASGYTF. The CDR3 region has the DNA TGTGCCAGTAGTGGGAGACAGGGGGCTTCGGGCTACACCTTC.

CDR3 sequence: CASSRGQGLETQYF. The CDR3, as DNA: TGTGCCAGCTCCCGGGGACAGGGGTTAGAGACCCAGTACTTC. This chain connects TRBV18 to TRBJ2-5; 10 positions match TRBD1. Germline V gives CDR1 KGHSH, CDR2 LQKENI. The J segment lost 4 bases and the V segment lost 6 bases, leaving 5 bases of the junction unmatched. This CDR3 comprises 14 residues.

This chain connects TRBV9 to TRBJ2-1, with D unclear. Germline lookup yields CDR1 SGDLS and CDR2 YYNGEE. This CDR3 comprises 15 residues. V lost 2 bases, J lost 4 bases, and 13 bases lay in between. The CDR3 protein is CASSVLMDPYNEQFF. CDR3 sequence (DNA): TGTGCCAGCAGCGTCTTAATGGACCCATACAATGAGCAGTTCTTC.

This sequence joins TRBV9 and TRBJ1-3; D is perhaps TRBD1 (5 bases). The germline V and J ends were trimmed by 7 bases and 4 bases, with 15 bases remaining between them. The CDR3 is made up of 14 amino acids. From germline, CDR1 is SGDLS and CDR2 YYNGEE. The CDR3 region has the DNA TGTGCCAGCGGGGCGGGGAAAGGAGGAAACACCATATATTTT. Translating it yields CASGAGKGGNTIYF.

The chain recombines TRBV4-3 with TRBJ2-1; a weak D match, TRBD2 (5 bases). The germline V gene encodes CDR1 LGHNA and CDR2 YSLEER. V was pared by 0 bases and J by 8 bases, with 11 bases between. The CDR3 sequence is 14 residues long. Here the CDR3 reads CASSQDRTGDEQFF. The CDR3 DNA follows: TGCGCCAGCAGCCAAGATAGGACTGGCGATGAGCAGTTCTTC.

The rearrangement joins TRBV6-1 to TRBJ2-1, with D possibly TRBD2 on 5 matching bases. The CDR3 extends over 14 amino acids. V lost 3 bases and J 4 bases, leaving 10 bases between the germline ends. Germline CDR1 MNHNS, CDR2 SASEGT. The CDR3 is CASSDGVEYNEQFF. The CDR3 DNA follows: TGTGCCAGCAGTGACGGGGTGGAATACAATGAGCAGTTCTTC.